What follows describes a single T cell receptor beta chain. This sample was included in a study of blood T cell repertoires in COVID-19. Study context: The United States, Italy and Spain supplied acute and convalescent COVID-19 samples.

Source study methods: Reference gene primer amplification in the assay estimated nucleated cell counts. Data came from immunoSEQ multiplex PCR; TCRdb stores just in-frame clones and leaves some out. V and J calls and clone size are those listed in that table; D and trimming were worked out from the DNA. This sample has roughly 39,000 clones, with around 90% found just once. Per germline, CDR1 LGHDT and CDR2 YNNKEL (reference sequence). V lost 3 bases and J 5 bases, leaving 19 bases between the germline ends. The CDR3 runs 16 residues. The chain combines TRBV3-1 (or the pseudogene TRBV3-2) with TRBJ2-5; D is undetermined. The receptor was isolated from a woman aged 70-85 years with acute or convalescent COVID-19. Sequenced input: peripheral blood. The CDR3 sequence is CASSHGRLSFSETQYF. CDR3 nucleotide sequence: TGTGCCAGCAGCCACGGTCGTCTTTCTTTCTCTGAGACCCAGTACTTC.